This TCR beta chain appears in the sequencing data of a study of T cells expressing NK-cell markers. Notes on the study in general: There remained a lack of clarity about HCMV specificity of expanded NKG2C+ T cell clones.

Remarks on this clonotype: What it recognizes is unknown.

The CDR3 runs 15 residues. Germline V gene sequence: CDR1 SGHAT, CDR2 FQNNGV. TCRdb reprocessed the 5' RACE reads, keeping one entry per CDR3 protein, no DNA. The ten most abundant clones cover 3% to 4.5% of a sample with 500,000 to 600,000 distinct CDR3 sequences. Sequenced: blood T cells: a sorted CD56 or NKG2C T cell subset, CD4+ or CD8+ T cells, or bulk PBMC T cells (not recorded which). The chain combines TRBV11-2 with TRBJ1-1; checking the TCRdb D call of TRBD1 is not possible without DNA. This clonotype was sampled from a man aged 18 to 29 in good health. This chain's CDR3 is CASSSSGTGGPEAFF.